The 19 T cell receptor beta chains below all came from one sample that was sequenced in a study of blood T cell repertoires in COVID-19. The assay was immunoSEQ multiplex PCR, and TCRdb's table has in-frame clones only and misses some. The sample comprises hundreds of thousands of clones, around 82% of which are singletons, and about 4.8% rests with the top ten. The sequenced material came from peripheral blood. These receptors were collected from a woman in her 70s with acute or convalescent COVID-19.

V and J are TRBV30 and TRBJ1-6; tentatively, D is TRBD1 (6 bases). Germline CDR1 is GTSNPN and CDR2 is SVGIG (reference sequence). Trimming pared 3 bases from V and 6 bases from J, leaving 12 bases between. The CDR3 contains 14 residues. Here the CDR3 reads CAWRQGISNSPLHF. The DNA for the CDR3 is TGTGCCTGGAGGCAGGGGATTAGTAATTCACCCCTCCACTTT.

This clone was found once. This sequence joins TRBV7-2 and TRBJ2-7, with 8 bases that match TRBD1. Per the germline V gene, CDR1 is SGHTA and CDR2 is FQGNSA. Trimming cost V 4 bases and J 6 bases; bases outside gene matches: 11. There are 15 residues in the CDR3. DNA of the CDR3: TGTGCCAGCAGCTCAGGACAGGGCTTCGGGGGCGAGCAGTACTTC. Translating it yields CASSSGQGFGGEQYF.

This clone was seen only once. V gene TRBV5-4 combines with J gene TRBJ2-2; TRBD2 matches 12 bases. The V and J ends lost 4 bases and 6 bases, in that order; junction bases with no gene match: 10. CDR3 length: 17 amino acids. The germline gives CDR1 SGHNT, CDR2 YYREEE (reference sequence). CDR3 loop: CASSATPSGGASGELFF. DNA for the CDR3: TGTGCCAGCAGCGCGACCCCTAGCGGGGGGGCGTCCGGGGAGCTGTTTTTT.

This chain links TRBV4-1 with TRBJ1-1, with D maybe TRBD1 (6 bases). V gave up 4 bases and J gave up 0 bases, with 12 bases separating them. The CDR3 spans 15 residues. Germline CDR1 and CDR2: MGHRA and YSYEKL. Here the CDR3 reads CASSRLQGLNTEAFF. DNA of the CDR3: TGCGCCAGCAGCCGGTTACAGGGATTGAACACTGAAGCTTTCTTT.

The chain couples TRBV5-1 to TRBJ1-6, with D possibly being TRBD1 (5 bases). CDR1 is SGHRS and CDR2 is YFSETQ in the germline V gene. This CDR3 has 13 amino acids. Trimming shortened V by 6 bases and J by 4 bases, and 8 bases separated the two germline ends. CDR3 bases: TGCGCCAGCAAGACAGAATATAATTCACCCCTCCACTTT. Protein: CASKTEYNSPLHF. The whole variable domain, filled in from reference TRBV5-1 and TRBJ1-6, reads KAGVTQTPRYLIKTRGQQVTLSCSPISGHRSVSWYQQTPGQGLQFLFEYFSETQRNKGNFPGRFSGRQFSNSRSEMNVSTLELGDSALYLCASKTEYNSPLHFGNGTRLTVT.

This clone showed up just once. The chain has TRBV5-1 and TRBJ2-1; D may be TRBD1 (5 bases). This CDR3 is built from 15 residues. V dropped 1 base and J dropped 2 bases, with 10 bases sitting between them. Germline CDR1 is SGHRS and CDR2 is YFSETQ. The CDR3 DNA follows: TGCGCCAGCAGCTTGACCAGGGAAACCTACAATGAGCAGTTCTTC. It is translated as CASSLTRETYNEQFF.

The rearrangement joins TRBV7-6 to TRBJ2-1, with TRBD2 identical over 8 bases. V gave up 1 base and J gave up 10 bases; unmatched junction bases: 12. The germline CDR1 and CDR2 sequences are SGHVS and FNYEAQ. The CDR3 has 16 residues. CDR3 coding DNA: TGTGCCAGCAGCTTAGGTCTGCGGGGGGCCTTCGGGGAGCAGTTCTTC. Its translation is CASSLGLRGAFGEQFF. Variable domain in full (rest from reference TRBV7-6 and TRBJ2-1): GAGVSQSPRYKVTKRGQDVALRCDPISGHVSLYWYRQALGQGPEFLTYFNYEAQQDKSGLPNDRFSAERPEGSISTLTIQRTEQRDSAMYRCASSLGLRGAFGEQFFGPGTRLTVL.

The rearrangement links TRBV4-1 to TRBJ2-3; perhaps TRBD1 as D (6 bases). Trimming left V 2 bases short and J 0 bases short, with 9 bases between. The germline V gene encodes CDR1 MGHRA and CDR2 YSYEKL. The CDR3 loop spans 15 amino acids. The CDR3, as DNA: TGCGCCAGCAGCCAAATCACAGGGAGCACAGATACGCAGTATTTT. The encoded protein is CASSQITGSTDTQYF.

The chain employs TRBV27 and TRBJ2-5; 8 bases match TRBD2. Germline CDR1 and CDR2: MNHEY and SMNVEV (reference sequence). The CDR3 runs to 14 residues. The ends lost 5 bases at V and 6 bases at J; junction bases unmatched: 8. CDR3 bases: TGTGCCAGCAGTCCCTCGGGGGGGGTTAAGACCCAGTACTTC. Protein sequence: CASSPSGGVKTQYF.

The V and J genes are TRBV3-1 (or the pseudogene TRBV3-2) and TRBJ2-2; the D gene is possibly TRBD1 (6 bases). This CDR3 spans 15 amino acids. Trimming took 2 bases from V and 4 from J, leaving 11 bases between them. The germline V gene has CDR1 LGHDT and CDR2 YNNKEL (reference sequence). The CDR3 DNA follows: TGTGCCAGCAGCCAAAAACGACAGGTCACCGGGGAGCTGTTTTTT. This sequence encodes CASSQKRQVTGELFF.

This rearrangement joins TRBV4-2 to TRBJ1-2; 11 bases line up with TRBD1. Per the germline V gene, CDR1 is LGHNA and CDR2 is YNFKEQ. The CDR3 extends over 17 amino acids. With 2 bases clipped from V and 3 bases from J, the junction kept 8 bases outside the gene matches. CDR3 in amino acids: CASSQLGQGAKDYGYTF. The CDR3 nucleotides read TGTGCCAGCAGCCAACTCGGACAGGGGGCAAAGGACTATGGCTACACCTTC.

The CDR3 region is CASSLGVGGRYNEQFF. The CDR3 nucleotides are TGTGCCAGCAGCTTAGGGGTCGGGGGTAGGTACAATGAGCAGTTCTTC. The rearrangement links TRBV7-8 to TRBJ2-1; weak D call: TRBD2 (6 bases). The CDR3 contains 16 residues. CDR1 and CDR2 from the germline V gene are SGHVS and FQNEAQ. The V end lost 1 base, the J end lost 4 bases, and 14 bases lay between the germline ends.

The chain recombines TRBV7-6 with TRBJ1-3; TRBD1 aligns across 7 bases. The CDR3 loop spans 17 amino acids. Germline lookup yields CDR1 SGHVS and CDR2 FNYEAQ. The junction had 11 bases not matched to a gene; V was cut back by 5 bases and J by 1 base. CDR3 DNA: TGTGCCAGCAGCCCTCACAGCCAGACAGGGTCTGGAAACACCATATATTTT. It specifies CASSPHSQTGSGNTIYF.

The V call is TRBV20-1, the J call TRBJ2-5; TRBD2 aligns across 7 bases. The CDR3 contains 16 residues. J gave up 0 bases and V 3 bases, and 10 bases lay outside the gene matches. Germline values: CDR1 DFQATT, CDR2 SNEGSKA (reference sequence). CDR3 in amino acids: CSASEMGGGNQETQYF. CDR3 bases: TGCAGTGCTAGTGAGATGGGGGGGGGAAACCAAGAGACCCAGTACTTC.

The chain recombines TRBV5-5 with TRBJ2-2; 9 nucleotides line up with TRBD1. J was trimmed by 3 bases and V by 0 bases; bases with no gene match: 3. Germline CDR1 SGHKS, CDR2 YYEKEE (reference sequence). This CDR3 is built from 16 residues. This CDR3 is CASSLGGTGYTGELFF. CDR3 sequence (DNA): TGTGCCAGCAGCTTGGGAGGGACAGGGTACACCGGGGAGCTGTTTTTT.

This sequence joins TRBV25-1 and TRBJ2-1; TRBD2 agrees at 12 bases. Losses at the gene ends were 4 bases for V and 12 bases for J; bases not matched to a gene: 4. The CDR3 runs 13 residues. Looked up from germline, CDR1 is MGHDK and CDR2 is SYGVNS. CDR3 region: CASSVSGLAGQFF. CDR3 bases: TGTGCCAGCAGTGTATCGGGACTAGCGGGGCAGTTCTTC.

The chain is built from TRBV27 and TRBJ1-2; no reliable D call. CDR3 length equals 14 residues. Trimming took 7 bases from V and 4 from J, leaving 16 bases between them. Germline loops: CDR1 MNHEY, CDR2 SMNVEV (reference sequence). CDR3 region: CASKSGSPSYGYTF. DNA for the CDR3: TGTGCCAGCAAGAGTGGGAGTCCTAGCTATGGCTACACCTTC.

The CDR3 protein is CASSGRRENQPQHF. As DNA, the CDR3 is TGTGCCAGCAGTGGTCGGAGGGAAAATCAGCCCCAGCATTTT. The J gene is TRBJ1-5, the V gene TRBV2, with D uncertain. In germline, CDR1 is SNHLY, CDR2 FYNNEI. V gave up 4 bases and J gave up 4 bases, with 11 bases separating them. This CDR3 has 14 amino acids.

The rearrangement links TRBV7-2 to TRBJ1-2, with 7 bases that match TRBD1. This CDR3 contains 13 residues. Trimming removed 5 bases from V and 5 bases from J; junction bases left unmatched: 5. CDR1 SGHTA and CDR2 FQGNSA come from the germline V gene. CDR3 amino acids: CASSARDSYGYTF. DNA for the CDR3: TGTGCCAGCAGCGCCCGGGACAGTTATGGCTACACCTTC.